This T cell receptor (beta chain) came from a study of T cells in Graves' hyperthyroidism and ophthalmopathy. Trimming cost V 0 bases and J 4 bases; bases outside gene matches: 3. This CDR3 is 14 amino acids long. Germline values: CDR1 SGHRS, CDR2 YFSETQ. From RNA transcripts, TCR beta CDR3 regions were amplified. First-round RT-PCR of the TCR CDR3 relied on the HTBI primer set. Each CDR3 protein gets one entry after TCRdb re-called the multiplex PCR reads with MiXCR. The sample lists nearly 750,000 distinct CDR3 sequences, under 45% occurring once. The sequence came from a woman in her 40s with Graves' hyperthyroidism. Sequences were obtained from blood. This sequence joins TRBV5-1 and TRBJ2-5; 7 nucleotides line up with TRBD1. The CDR3 loop is CASSLVNRGETQYF. In DNA, the CDR3 is TGCGCCAGCAGCTTGGTAAACAGGGGAGAGACCCAGTACTTC.